A selection of T cell receptor beta chains follows, all from one sample in a study of cytomegalovirus exposure and HLA in healthy donors. Profiled with immunoSEQ multiplex PCR; TCRdb holds only in-frame clones, not every one. The sample has 180,000 or so clones, around 80% seen once. Material: PBMCs. All receptors derive from a woman in her thirties in good health and CMV-seropositive. Both conserved end residues are part of each CDR3. A D gene is named only where the DNA matches it firmly. A row's size may be missing; if present it is once, few, many or a size class.

clone_size	d_call	j_call	v_call	cdr3_nt	cdr3_aa
.	.	TRBJ1-1	TRBV28	TGTGCCAGCAGTTTGGGCGGGACCCGGGGAGCTTTCTTT	CASSLGGTRGAFF
.	TRBD2	TRBJ2-2	TRBV9	TGTGCCAGCAGTTCACTAGCGGGAGCCCCCGGGAAGCTGTTTTTT	CASSSLAGAPGKLFF
.	TRBD1	TRBJ2-1	TRBV4-1	TGCGCCAGCAGCCAAGATAAGGACAGGGGGTTTTACAATGAGCAGTTCTTC	CASSQDKDRGFYNEQFF
.	TRBD1	TRBJ2-2	TRBV5-1	TGCGCCAGCTCCGGGACAGCGACGAACACCGGGGAGCTGTTTTTT	CASSGTATNTGELFF
.	TRBD1	TRBJ2-1	TRBV6-5	TGTGCCAGCAGTTACTCGACAGGGGGAGGAAATGAGCAGTTCTTC	CASSYSTGGGNEQFF
.	.	TRBJ1-1	TRBV9	TGTGCCAGCAGCGTAGCGGTACAAACAGGGAACACTGAAGCTTTCTTT	CASSVAVQTGNTEAFF
.	TRBD2	TRBJ2-3	TRBV27	TGTGCCACGGGGACTAGCGGGGGGGCGTGGACGCAGTATTTT	CATGTSGGAWTQYF
.	.	TRBJ2-1	TRBV4-3	TGCGCCAGCAGCCAAGATAACAGGCCCAGTCACAATGAGCAGTTCTTC	CASSQDNRPSHNEQFF
.	.	TRBJ2-5	TRBV2	TGTGCCAGCAGTGGGACAAGGGATACCCAGTACTTC	CASSGTRDTQYF
.	TRBD2	TRBJ2-7	TRBV4-3	TGCGCCAGCAGCCAAGATGCGGGAGCACCCGACGAGCAGTACTTC	CASSQDAGAPDEQYF
.	TRBD1	TRBJ2-7	TRBV18	TGTGCCAGCTCTTTTGTCGGACAGGGGGCAGGCGAGCAGTACTTC	CASSFVGQGAGEQYF
.	.	TRBJ2-5	TRBV21-1	TGTGCCAGCAGAGGACTAGAACAAGAGACCCAGTACTTC	CASRGLEQETQYF
.	.	TRBJ1-3	TRBV7-8	TGTGCCAGCAGCTTAGCGGTGGGGGGGTTTGGTAACACCATATATTTT	CASSLAVGGFGNTIYF
.	.	TRBJ2-5	TRBV18	TGTGCCAGCTCACTAGTAGGGGAGGATTTGACAGAGACCCAGTACTTC	CASSLVGEDLTETQYF
few	TRBD1	TRBJ1-5	TRBV2	TGTGCCAGCAGACTAGGACAGGGGAGCAATCAGCCCCAGCATTTT	CASRLGQGSNQPQHF